What follows is one TCR beta chain and its context. The PCR contained 60 Vbeta and 13 Jbeta primers. Some clones are missing from TCRdb's copy, which holds only in-frame ones; the method was immunoSEQ multiplex PCR. The table shows roughly 180,000 clones, with 84% occurring only once. The data belong to a study of cytomegalovirus exposure and HLA in healthy donors. Study overall: There were about 86 million unique TCRs (from HLA-typed donors) in an early data release.

Trimming took 0 bases from V and 7 from J, leaving 12 bases between them. This CDR3 is 14 amino acids long. Germline V gene sequence: CDR1 SEHNR, CDR2 FQNEAQ (reference sequence). The V call is TRBV7-9, the J call TRBJ2-5; possible D gene TRBD2, 5 bases. Source material: PBMCs. This receptor was obtained from a boy aged 10-17 years in good health and CMV-seronegative. CDR3 nucleotide sequence: TGTGCCAGCAGCTTAGCGGGGAGAGGACCGACCCAGTACTTC. Its protein is CASSLAGRGPTQYF.